The 21 T cell receptor beta chains in this list originate from one sample, sequenced in a study of cytomegalovirus exposure and HLA in healthy donors (dated by TCRdb to the late 2010s). The protocol used for the library was the immunoSEQ multiplex PCR assay. Drawn from immuneACCESS, this table holds only the in-frame rearrangements with V and J called that TCRdb kept. Clones are partly lost; checked studies trace under half to an unresolved V gene and leave the rest unexplained. The sample yields about 56,000 clones; over 85% were counted once. Over 0.95% of the sample belongs to the ten largest clones. Sequenced material: PBMCs. These receptors were collected from a man aged 18-30 years in good health and CMV-seronegative.

The chain recombines TRBV11-2 with TRBJ2-7; weak D call: TRBD1 (5 bases). CDR1 and CDR2 from the germline V gene are SGHAT and FQNNGV. CDR3 length: 15 amino acids. V lost 2 bases, J lost 5 bases, and 16 bases lay in between. This CDR3 reads CASSLRGRVSDEQYF. The CDR3 bases are TGTGCCAGCAGCTTACGAGGCAGGGTCTCGGACGAGCAGTACTTC.

The V call is TRBV6-1, the J call TRBJ2-2; the match to TRBD2 covers 8 bases. Germline CDR1 MNHNS, CDR2 SASEGT. V was clipped by 4 bases and J by 9 bases; unmatched bases: 4. The CDR3 contains 13 residues. In nucleotides, the CDR3 is TGTGCCAGCAGTGGGGGACTAGTGCGGGAGCTGTTTTTT. This translates into CASSGGLVRELFF.

This clone was found a few times. The gene calls are TRBV19 and TRBJ2-4, with 7 bases lining up with TRBD1. Germline lookup yields CDR1 LNHDA and CDR2 SQIVND (reference sequence). The CDR3 totals 14 residues. After removal of 6 bases from V and 0 bases from J, the junction contained 2 bases not matched to a gene. The CDR3 is CASSQGVAKNIQYF. CDR3 nucleotide sequence: TGTGCCAGTAGCCAGGGGGTAGCCAAAAACATTCAGTACTTC.

The gene calls are TRBV27 and TRBJ2-7; a weak D match, TRBD1 (5 bases). Germline CDR1 and CDR2: MNHEY and SMNVEV (reference sequence). The CDR3 loop spans 15 amino acids. Trimming left V 0 bases short and J 0 bases short, with 9 bases between. The CDR3 sequence: CASSLSGESSYEQYF. CDR3 DNA: TGTGCCAGCAGTTTATCAGGGGAAAGCTCCTACGAGCAGTACTTC.

The CDR3 region has the DNA TGTGCCAGCACCCGACAGAGACGTGAAAAACTGTTTTTT. Amino acids: CASTRQRREKLFF. V gene TRBV21-1 combines with J gene TRBJ1-4; the D call of TRBD1 is as the table states it, not checked on the DNA. TRBV21-1 is assigned pseudogene status. The CDR3 is 13 residues long.

The V and J genes are TRBV13 and TRBJ1-2; 9 nucleotides line up with TRBD1. V lost 3 bases, J lost 2 bases, and 7 bases stayed unmatched. CDR1 and CDR2 from the germline V gene are PRHDT and FYEKMQ (reference sequence). This CDR3 has 16 residues. The CDR3 is CASSLSWGTGNYGYTF. CDR3 coding DNA: TGTGCCAGCAGCTTGTCCTGGGGGACAGGGAACTATGGCTACACCTTC. Filled out from reference TRBV13 and TRBJ1-2, the complete variable domain reads AAGVIQSPRHLIKEKRETATLKCYPIPRHDTVYWYQQGPGQDPQFLISFYEKMQSDKGSIPDRFSAQQFSDYHSELNMSSLELGDSALYFCASSLSWGTGNYGYTFGSGTRLTVV.

The chain recombines TRBV4-3 with TRBJ2-3; D possibly corresponds to TRBD2 (6 bases). The CDR3 totals 15 residues. Trimming left V 1 base short and J 2 bases short, with 10 bases between. From germline, CDR1 is LGHNA and CDR2 YSLEER. The CDR3 DNA follows: TGCGCCAGCAGCCAAGTGGGCGGGACCACAGATACGCAGTATTTT. This gives the protein CASSQVGGTTDTQYF.

This clone was found a few times. This chain links TRBV28 with TRBJ1-1; D possibly corresponds to TRBD1 (5 bases). The CDR3 spans 13 residues. V lost 5 bases and J 11 bases, leaving 18 bases between the germline ends. Germline-derived CDR1 and CDR2 are MDHEN and SYDVKM. The CDR3 DNA is TGTGCCAGCAGTCACAGGTCGGAGATCGTTGCTTTCTTT. Its protein product is CASSHRSEIVAFF.

V gene TRBV5-8 combines with J gene TRBJ1-5; D gene ambiguous. The germline V gene has CDR1 SGHTS and CDR2 YDEGEE. CDR3 length: 13 amino acids. The V end lost 6 bases, the J end lost 0 bases, and 7 bases lay between the germline ends. The CDR3: CASTLSSNQPQHF. Written as DNA, the CDR3 is TGTGCCAGCACTCTCAGTAGCAATCAGCCCCAGCATTTT.

The CDR3 DNA follows: TGTGCCAGCAAGGACGGACTTAGCAATCAGCCCCAGCATTTT. It encodes CASKDGLSNQPQHF. The chain is built from TRBV2 and TRBJ1-5; D call uncertain. Germline V gives CDR1 SNHLY, CDR2 FYNNEI. V was shortened by 7 bases and J by 0 bases, with 10 bases between the two germline ends. The CDR3 spans 14 residues.

This clone was counted once. V gene TRBV4-3 combines with J gene TRBJ2-2; 8 bases line up with TRBD2. In germline, CDR1 is LGHNA, CDR2 YSLEER. This CDR3 comprises 18 residues. The V and J ends lost 4 bases and 4 bases, in that order; junction bases with no gene match: 14. In DNA, the CDR3 is TGCGCCAGCAGCCGAAAGACGGTACGGGAGGGCCGCACCGGGGAGCTGTTTTTT. Translating gives CASSRKTVREGRTGELFF.

This chain uses TRBV2 with TRBJ2-3; 8 nucleotides align to TRBD2. CDR1 SNHLY and CDR2 FYNNEI come from the germline V gene. This CDR3 is built from 15 residues. The V and J ends lost 4 bases and 2 bases, in that order; junction bases with no gene match: 5. CDR3: CASSGDSGNTDTQYF. CDR3 bases: TGTGCCAGCAGTGGGGATAGCGGGAACACAGATACGCAGTATTTT.

This chain links TRBV11-2 with TRBJ2-3; 7 bases map to TRBD2. V was pared by 4 bases and J by 2 bases, with 9 bases of the junction left unmatched. Germline-derived CDR1 and CDR2 are SGHAT and FQNNGV. The CDR3 has 16 amino acids. DNA of the CDR3: TGTGCCAGCAGCTCTGGAAGCGGGACTTTCACAGATACGCAGTATTTT. Residues: CASSSGSGTFTDTQYF.

V and J are TRBV5-5 and TRBJ2-7; no definite D call. Germline CDR1 is SGHKS and CDR2 is YYEKEE (reference sequence). This CDR3 region has 14 residues. Trimming took 3 bases from V and 2 from J, leaving 12 bases between them. The CDR3 spells CASSYITAPYEQYF. The CDR3 DNA follows: TGTGCCAGCAGCTATATTACAGCACCCTACGAGCAGTACTTC.

The chain is built from TRBV15 and TRBJ2-2; TRBD1 matches at 8 bases. The CDR3 extends over 15 amino acids. Looked up from germline, CDR1 is LNHNV and CDR2 is YYDKDF (reference sequence). J was trimmed by 1 base and V by 5 bases; bases with no gene match: 3. CDR3 DNA: TGTGCCACCAGCTGGACAGGGATGAACACCGGGGAGCTGTTTTTT. Translated: CATSWTGMNTGELFF. Looking up the rest from reference TRBV15 and TRBJ2-2 gives the full variable domain: DAMVIQNPRYQVTQFGKPVTLSCSQTLNHNVMYWYQQKSSQAPKLLFHYYDKDFNNEADTPDNFQSRRPNTSFCFLDIRSPGLGDTAMYLCATSWTGMNTGELFFGEGSRLTVL.

The rearrangement joins TRBV6-5 to TRBJ2-1; perhaps TRBD2 as D (6 bases). V was cut by 2 bases and J by 7 bases, with 18 bases left in between. The germline V gene has CDR1 MNHEY and CDR2 SVGAGI. This CDR3 region has 16 residues. CDR3 loop: CASSYRAGGTGNEQFF. CDR3 DNA: TGTGCCAGCAGTTACAGGGCGGGCGGGACGGGGAATGAGCAGTTCTTC.

The J gene is TRBJ1-4, the V gene TRBV5-1; tentative D call: TRBD1 (5 bases). V was pared by 3 bases and J by 6 bases, with 12 bases between. The CDR3 is 14 residues long. Germline CDR1 and CDR2: SGHRS and YFSETQ. CDR3 nucleotides: TGCGCCAGCAGCTACGGGGGAGATGATGAAAAACTGTTTTTT. Translation gives CASSYGGDDEKLFF.

The chain combines TRBV28 with TRBJ1-1; weak D call: TRBD1 (5 bases). Germline values: CDR1 MDHEN, CDR2 SYDVKM. V lost 6 bases to trimming and J lost 10 bases, with 15 bases between them. The CDR3 runs 12 residues. DNA for the CDR3: TGTGCCAGCAGCTCCGTAGGGGTTCTAGCTTTCTTT. This gives the protein CASSSVGVLAFF.

The chain employs TRBV4-3 and TRBJ2-1, with TRBD2 matching over 9 bases. The CDR3 has 17 amino acids. V trimming: 0 bases; J trimming: 10 bases; junction bases outside the gene matches: 13. CDR1 is LGHNA, CDR2 YSLEER, per germline. The DNA of the CDR3 is TGCGCCAGCAGCCAAGATACACTGGCGGGAGGGCCTGGGGAGCAGTTCTTC. Its protein is CASSQDTLAGGPGEQFF.

The V call is TRBV14, the J call TRBJ2-5; the D gene is possibly TRBD2 (5 bases). V was cut by 2 bases and J by 2 bases, with 15 bases left in between. CDR3 length: 16 amino acids. Germline CDR1 SGHDN, CDR2 FVKESK. CDR3 region: CASSQYRGGGQETQYF. In DNA, the CDR3 is TGTGCCAGCAGCCAATATCGAGGAGGAGGTCAAGAGACCCAGTACTTC.

The J gene is TRBJ1-1, the V gene TRBV7-2; a weak D match, TRBD1 (6 bases). From germline, CDR1 is SGHTA and CDR2 FQGNSA. The length of the CDR3 is 14 residues. V dropped 5 bases and J dropped 0 bases, with 10 bases sitting between them. The CDR3 here is CASSQGSMNTEAFF. DNA for the CDR3: TGTGCCAGCAGCCAGGGGTCTATGAACACTGAAGCTTTCTTT.